The rows below give T cell receptor beta chains drawn from one sample of a study of molecular identifiers for immune sequencing clone quantification. TCRdb independently ran MiXCR on the PCR reads; one entry per CDR3 protein. The table includes tens of thousands of distinct CDR3 sequences, about 15% detected once. The sample taken for sequencing was naive CD8+ T cells from blood, with Jurkat cell RNA spiked in. The receptors come from a human donor in good health. Some libraries in this study had Jurkat cell RNA spiked in. Each CDR3 is given with its conserved first and last residue. A D gene is named only where the DNA matches it firmly. The size of a clone is reported for some rows only, either as once, few or many, or as a class for expanded clones.

j_call d_call clone_size v_call cdr3_nt cdr3_aa
TRBJ2-7 TRBD1 many TRBV4-1 TGCGCCAGCAGCCAGAGGGACAGCAGGAGCTCCTACGAGCAGTACTTC CASSQRDSRSSYEQYF
TRBJ2-3 . many TRBV19 TGTGCCAGTAGTAACGGGGCCCTCGTAGTCGCAGATACGCAGTATTTT CASSNGALVVADTQYF
TRBJ2-5 . . TRBV12-3/TRBV12-4 TGTGCCAGCAGTTTTCGGCTAGTAGCAGAGACCCAGTACTTC CASSFRLVAETQYF
TRBJ2-6 . many TRBV6-2/TRBV6-3 TGTGCCAGCAGTTACGTAGGGCGTGGGGCCAACGTCCTGACTTTC CASSYVGRGANVLTF
TRBJ2-7 TRBD1 many TRBV4-1 TGCGCCAGCAGCCAAGGACAGGGGGAATACGAGCAGTACTTC CASSQGQGEYEQYF
TRBJ2-5 TRBD2 many TRBV6-2/TRBV6-3 TGTGCCAGCAGTTCTGGGACTAGGGGAGTGGAGACCCAGTACTTC CASSSGTRGVETQYF
TRBJ1-5 TRBD1 many TRBV12-3/TRBV12-4 TGTGCCAGCAGTTACAGGGGCGGCAATCAGCCCCAGCATTTT CASSYRGGNQPQHF
TRBJ2-3 TRBD1 many TRBV12-3/TRBV12-4 TGTGCCAGCAGATCGGACAGGGGGGGCACAGATACGCAGTATTTT CASRSDRGGTDTQYF
TRBJ2-5 TRBD1 medium-sized TRBV29-1 TGCAGCGTTGAAACAGGGGCCCTCCAAGAGACCCAGTACTTC CSVETGALQETQYF
TRBJ2-3 TRBD2 few TRBV27 TGTGCCAGCAGCCACTACCCTGGACTAGCGGGGGGGAAAAGCACAGATACGCAGTATTTT CASSHYPGLAGGKSTDTQYF
TRBJ2-1 TRBD2 many TRBV27 TGTGCCAGCAGTTTGCTAGCGGGTGAGCAGTTCTTC CASSLLAGEQFF
TRBJ2-5 TRBD1 many TRBV29-1 TGCAGCTCCCGGGACAGGGGAATGGGACACCAAGAGACCCAGTACTTC CSSRDRGMGHQETQYF
TRBJ2-3 . many TRBV3-1 TGTGCCAGCAGCCAAGAGGGGGGGCCATTCCCAGATACGCAGTATTTT CASSQEGGPFPDTQYF
TRBJ1-1 . many TRBV6-2/TRBV6-3 TGTGCCAGCAGTTACTCGCGTATAGGGGGGACCACTGAAGCTTTCTTT CASSYSRIGGTTEAFF
TRBJ2-7 . many TRBV6-2/TRBV6-3 TGTGCCAGCACGGAGGCCTACGAGCAGTACTTC CASTEAYEQYF
TRBJ2-5 . many TRBV7-6 TGTGCCAGCAGCTTATATCCTCAAGAGACCCAGTACTTC CASSLYPQETQYF
TRBJ2-1 . many TRBV12-3/TRBV12-4 TGTGCCAGCACCCCACTCGGTGGCAGGTACAATGAGCAGTTCTTC CASTPLGGRYNEQFF
TRBJ2-7 . many TRBV12-3/TRBV12-4 TGTGCCAGCAGTCCCCGGGACCCCGAGCAGTACTTC CASSPRDPEQYF
TRBJ2-7 . medium-sized TRBV29-1 TGCAGCGTTGAACTTGGGGGCCCGTCCTACGAGCAGTACTTC CSVELGGPSYEQYF
TRBJ2-3 TRBD2 many TRBV4-2 TGTGCCAGCAGCCAGACTAGCGGAGCGCCCACAGATACGCAGTATTTT CASSQTSGAPTDTQYF
TRBJ2-4 . medium-sized TRBV13 TGTGCCAGCAGCCGCTCCCCTCCCATTCAGTACTTC CASSRSPPIQYF
TRBJ1-5 . . TRBV12-3/TRBV12-4 TGTGCCAGCAGTTTAGCGGCCGCTCAGCCCCAGCATTTT CASSLAAAQPQHF
TRBJ1-5 . many TRBV6-1 TGTGCCAGCAGTGAAGCACGAGGGGCAGGCAATCAGCCCCAGCATTTT CASSEARGAGNQPQHF
TRBJ2-2 TRBD1 many TRBV4-3 TGCGCCAGCAGCCAAAGTGCAGGGGGAACCGGGGAGCTGTTTTTT CASSQSAGGTGELFF
TRBJ1-1 TRBD1 . TRBV5-1 TGCGCCAGCAGCTGGGGACAGGGGAACACTGAAGCTTTCTTT CASSWGQGNTEAFF
TRBJ2-3 . . TRBV7-9 TGTGCCAGCAGCTCCGGGACTAGCACAGATACGCAGTATTTT CASSSGTSTDTQYF
TRBJ2-5 TRBD1 . TRBV28 TGTGCCAGCATCGGACAGGGGGAAACCGCGGCCCAGTACTTC CASIGQGETAAQYF
TRBJ2-5 TRBD1 many TRBV5-5 TGTGCCAGCAGCTTGGCCTCAGCGGGACAGGGGTCAACCTGGTACCAAGAGACCCAGTACTTC CASSLASAGQGSTWYQETQYF
TRBJ2-3 . many TRBV7-6 TGTGCCAGCAGCTCGTGGACTAGCACAGATACGCAGTATTTT CASSSWTSTDTQYF
TRBJ2-7 . many TRBV29-1 TGCAGCGCCCGGACAGAAGAAGCCTACGAGCAGTACTTC CSARTEEAYEQYF
TRBJ2-6 TRBD1 . TRBV9 TGTGCCAGCAGCGTACGGGACAGCCTGGCTGGGGCCAACGTCCTGACTTTC CASSVRDSLAGANVLTF
TRBJ2-3 . many TRBV6-2/TRBV6-3 TGTGCCAGCAGTTACCGGGAGCGTGATACGCAGTATTTT CASSYRERDTQYF
TRBJ1-1 . medium-sized TRBV5-1 TGCGCCAGCAGCTTTGCGGACCCTGACACTGAAGCTTTCTTT CASSFADPDTEAFF
TRBJ2-3 TRBD1 many TRBV4-1 TGCGCCAGCAGCCAAGGGGGGACAGGGCTCACAGATACGCAGTATTTT CASSQGGTGLTDTQYF
TRBJ2-3 . many TRBV2 TGTGCCAGCAGTGAGGTTGGAGGTTGGGGCACAGATACGCAGTATTTT CASSEVGGWGTDTQYF